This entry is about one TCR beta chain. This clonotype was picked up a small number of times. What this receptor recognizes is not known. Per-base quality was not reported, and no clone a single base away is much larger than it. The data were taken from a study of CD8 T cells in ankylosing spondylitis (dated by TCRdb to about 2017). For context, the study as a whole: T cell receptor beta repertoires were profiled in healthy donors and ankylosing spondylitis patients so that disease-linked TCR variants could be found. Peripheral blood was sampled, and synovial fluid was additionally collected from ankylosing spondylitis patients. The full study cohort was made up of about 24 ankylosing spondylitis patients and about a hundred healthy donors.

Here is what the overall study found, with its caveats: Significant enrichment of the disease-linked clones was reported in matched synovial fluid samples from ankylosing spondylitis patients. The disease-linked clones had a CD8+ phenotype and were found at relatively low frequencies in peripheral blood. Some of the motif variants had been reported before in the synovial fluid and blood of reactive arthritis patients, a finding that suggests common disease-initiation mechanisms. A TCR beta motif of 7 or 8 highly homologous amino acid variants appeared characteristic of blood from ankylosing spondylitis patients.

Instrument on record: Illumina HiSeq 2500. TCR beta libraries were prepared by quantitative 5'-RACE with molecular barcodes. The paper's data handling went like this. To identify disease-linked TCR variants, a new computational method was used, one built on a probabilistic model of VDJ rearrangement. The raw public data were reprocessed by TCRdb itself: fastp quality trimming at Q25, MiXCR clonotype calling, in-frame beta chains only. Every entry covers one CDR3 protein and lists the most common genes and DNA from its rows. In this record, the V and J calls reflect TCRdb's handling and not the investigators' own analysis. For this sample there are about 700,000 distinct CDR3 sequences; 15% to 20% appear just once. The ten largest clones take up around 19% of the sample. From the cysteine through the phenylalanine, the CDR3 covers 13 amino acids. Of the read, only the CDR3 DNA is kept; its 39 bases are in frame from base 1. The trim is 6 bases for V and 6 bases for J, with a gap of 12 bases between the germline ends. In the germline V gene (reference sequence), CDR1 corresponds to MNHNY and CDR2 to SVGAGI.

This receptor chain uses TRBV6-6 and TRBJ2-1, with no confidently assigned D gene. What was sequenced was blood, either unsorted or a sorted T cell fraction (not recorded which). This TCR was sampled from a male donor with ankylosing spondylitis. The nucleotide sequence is TGTGCCAGCAGCGAAGGCCCGAGCAATGAGCAGTTCTTC. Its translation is CASSEGPSNEQFF.